This TCR beta chain was sequenced in a study of early T cells in non-severe SARS-CoV-2 infection. Ten or more counts support this clonotype. TCRdb used MiXCR to reprocess the 5' RACE reads, holding one entry per CDR3 protein. Altogether some 100,000 distinct CDR3 sequences are present, about 15% being singletons, with the ten largest covering roughly 0.6%. Sample: whole blood. The origin of this receptor is an adult who was a healthcare worker with PCR-confirmed SARS-CoV-2 infection or an uninfected control (not recorded which).

CDR3 sequence: CSARVGTGSTGYGYTF. The DNA for the CDR3 is TGCAGTGCTAGAGTGGGAACAGGGTCAACGGGCTATGGCTACACCTTC. The genes are TRBV20-1 and TRBJ1-2; a possible D gene is TRBD1 (6 bases). The V end was cut by 1 base, the J end by 4 bases, with 19 bases between. The V gene's germline CDR1 is DFQATT and CDR2 SNEGSKA (reference sequence). The CDR3 contains 16 residues.